This entry describes one T cell receptor (beta chain). This entry comes from a study of blood T cell repertoires in COVID-19. Study summary: PBMCs, B-cell-depleted T cells, or T cells were the source of the cDNA or gDNA that made up the material.

The germline V gene encodes CDR1 LNHDA and CDR2 SQIVND (reference sequence). Trimming left V 7 bases short and J 0 bases short, with 15 bases between. The CDR3 is 16 amino acids. Assay: immunoSEQ multiplex PCR; the TCRdb copy retains only in-frame clones and omits some. The sample contains around 160,000 clones, roughly 80% of which appear only once. The sequenced material came from peripheral blood. The clonotype was recovered from a human donor with acute or convalescent COVID-19. The donor label of this sample is uncertain. The rearrangement links TRBV19 to TRBJ2-2; the D gene is possibly TRBD1 (5 bases). The CDR3 spells CASTPYGRANTGELFF. The CDR3 bases are TGTGCCAGTACCCCTTATGGCAGGGCGAACACCGGGGAGCTGTTTTTT.